The clone carrying this T cell receptor beta chain was counted many times. Its antigen is still unknown. These data originate in a study of neurological immune-mediated disorders. Regarding the study as a whole: HTLV-1-associated myelopathy displayed the greatest TCR clonal expansion, and multiple sclerosis exhibited the smallest, lower than that of healthy controls.

TCRdb analysed the 5' RACE reads with MiXCR anew, one entry per CDR3 protein. The sample includes about 88,000 distinct CDR3 sequences, approximately 3.3% of them seen just once. The germline V gene has CDR1 LGHNA and CDR2 YNFKEQ. The CDR3 runs 19 residues. Germline trimming cut 0 bases from V and 1 base from J; bases unmatched to any gene: 11. This sequence originates from a woman aged 18-35 years with multiple sclerosis. Sequencing was done on a sample of PBMCs. This sequence joins TRBV4-2 and TRBJ2-1; 8 bases are a match to TRBD2. The CDR3: CASSQDGLVAGLSYNEQFF. DNA of the CDR3: TGTGCCAGCAGCCAAGATGGGCTGGTAGCGGGACTGTCCTACAATGAGCAGTTCTTC.